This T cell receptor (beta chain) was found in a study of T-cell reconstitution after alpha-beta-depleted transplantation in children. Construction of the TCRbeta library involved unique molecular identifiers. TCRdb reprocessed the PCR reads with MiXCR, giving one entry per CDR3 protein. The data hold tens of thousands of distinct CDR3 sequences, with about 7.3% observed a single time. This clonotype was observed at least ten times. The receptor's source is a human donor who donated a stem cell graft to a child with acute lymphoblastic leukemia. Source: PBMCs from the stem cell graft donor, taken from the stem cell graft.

CDR3 loop: CASSMGTDTQYF. CDR3 nucleotide sequence: TGTGCCAGCAGCATGGGGACAGATACGCAGTATTTT. This chain joins TRBV5-4 and TRBJ2-3, with unresolved D. The V gene's germline CDR1 is SGHNT and CDR2 YYREEE (reference sequence). The CDR3 is 12 residues long. Trimming removed 4 bases from V and 3 bases from J, with 6 bases in between. Full variable domain (remainder filled in from reference TRBV5-4 and TRBJ2-3): ETGVTQSPTHLIKTRGQQVTLRCSSQSGHNTVSWYQQALGQGPQFIFQYYREEENGRGNFPPRFSGLQFPNYSSELNVNALELDDSALYLCASSMGTDTQYFGPGTRLTVL.